This T cell receptor beta chain appears in the sequencing data of a study of blood T cells in healthy people across ages. Alongside a J-beta primer mix, a sample-barcoded 5' primer served in a second PCR lasting about 7 to 12 cycles. TCRdb independently ran MiXCR on the 5' RACE reads; one entry per CDR3 protein. The sample has some 700,000 distinct CDR3 sequences; approximately 22% are singletons. This CDR3 has 13 amino acids. Trimming removed 6 bases at V and 8 bases at J, with 13 bases between. The rearrangement joins TRBV12-3 or TRBV12-4 to TRBJ1-4; D might be TRBD1 (5 bases). The sequencing input was blood. The receptor comes from a man between 65 and 79 years old in good health. The CDR3 is CASSGTLGEKLFF. CDR3 DNA: TGTGCCAGCAGCGGGACGCTCGGAGAAAAACTGTTTTTT.